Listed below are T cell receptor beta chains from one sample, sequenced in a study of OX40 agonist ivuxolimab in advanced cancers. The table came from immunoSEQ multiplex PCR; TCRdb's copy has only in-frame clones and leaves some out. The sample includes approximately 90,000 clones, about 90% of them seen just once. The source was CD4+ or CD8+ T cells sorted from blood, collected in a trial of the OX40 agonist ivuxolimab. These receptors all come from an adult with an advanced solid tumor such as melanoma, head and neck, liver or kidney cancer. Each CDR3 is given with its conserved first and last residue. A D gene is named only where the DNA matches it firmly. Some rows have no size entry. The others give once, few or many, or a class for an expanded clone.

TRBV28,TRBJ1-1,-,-,CASTAPGQNTEAFF,TGTGCCAGCACCGCCCCGGGACAAAACACTGAAGCTTTCTTT
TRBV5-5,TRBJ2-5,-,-,CASSLEETQYF,TGTGCCAGCAGCTTGGAAGAGACCCAGTACTTC
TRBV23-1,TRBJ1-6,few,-,CASSRSKVAPLHF,TGCGCCAGCAGTCGTAGTAAGGTAGCTCCCCTCCACTTT
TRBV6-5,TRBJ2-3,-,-,CASSYWGGRNTDTQYF,TGTGCCAGCAGTTACTGGGGGGGGCGGAACACAGATACGCAGTATTTT
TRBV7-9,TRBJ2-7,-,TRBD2,CASSLGTSWHF,TGTGCCAGCAGCTTAGGGACTAGCTGGCACTTC
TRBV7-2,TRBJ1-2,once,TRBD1,CASSPQGDYGYTF,TGTGCCAGCAGCCCTCAGGGGGACTATGGCTACACCTTC
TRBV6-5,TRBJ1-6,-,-,CASRGGSGDSPLHF,TGTGCCAGCAGGGGAGGCTCTGGGGATTCACCCCTCCACTTT
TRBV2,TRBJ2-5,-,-,CASSGGRGGETQYF,TGTGCCAGCAGTGGCGGCAGGGGAGGGGAGACCCAGTACTTC
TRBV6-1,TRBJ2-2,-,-,CASSDGQLNTGELFF,TGTGCCAGCAGTGATGGACAGCTGAACACCGGGGAGCTGTTTTTT
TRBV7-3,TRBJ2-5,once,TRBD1,CASSLLGGTEETQYF,TGTGCCAGCAGCTTATTGGGTGGGACAGAAGAGACCCAGTACTTC
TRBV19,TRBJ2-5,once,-,CASSILQGRSETQYF,TGTGCCAGTAGTATATTGCAGGGACGCAGCGAGACCCAGTACTTC
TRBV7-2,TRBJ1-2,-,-,CASSPAEGSHGYTF,TGTGCCAGCAGCCCCGCCGAGGGGTCGCATGGCTACACCTTC
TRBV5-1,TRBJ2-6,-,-,CASRIDGANVLTF,TGCGCCAGCAGAATAGACGGGGCCAACGTCCTGACTTTC
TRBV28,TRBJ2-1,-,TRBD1,CASSFRQGGINEQFF,TGTGCCAGCAGTTTTCGACAGGGGGGGATCAATGAGCAGTTCTTC
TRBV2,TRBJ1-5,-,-,CASSGSVQPQHF,TGTGCCAGCAGTGGGTCGGTTCAGCCCCAGCATTTT
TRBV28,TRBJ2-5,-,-,CASRTAGRRGETQYF,TGTGCCAGCAGAACCGCCGGGAGACGTGGAGAGACCCAGTACTTC
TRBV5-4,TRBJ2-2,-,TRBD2,CASSPGTSGFVTGELFF,TGTGCCAGCAGCCCCGGGACTAGCGGGTTTGTCACCGGGGAGCTGTTTTTT
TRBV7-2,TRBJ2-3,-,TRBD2,CASSKTSGVSDTQYF,TGTGCCAGCAGCAAGACTAGCGGGGTTTCAGATACGCAGTATTTT
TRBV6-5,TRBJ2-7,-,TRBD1,CASSRQGGKNEQYF,TGTGCCAGCAGTCGACAGGGGGGCAAGAACGAGCAGTACTTC
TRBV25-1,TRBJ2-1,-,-,CASSPVRARANEQFF,TGTGCCAGCAGTCCCGTGAGGGCTAGAGCCAATGAGCAGTTCTTC
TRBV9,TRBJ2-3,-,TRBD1,CASSVFGQGLITDTQYF,TGTGCCAGCAGCGTATTTGGACAGGGCTTAATAACAGATACGCAGTATTTT
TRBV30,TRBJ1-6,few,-,CAWSVMSSYNSPLHF,TGTGCCTGGAGTGTGATGAGCTCCTATAATTCACCCCTCCACTTT